These 18 T cell receptor beta chains were all obtained from the same sample, sequenced in a study of blood T cells in healthy people across ages. A sample-barcoded 5' primer and a J-beta primer mix were used in a second PCR of roughly 7 to 11 cycles. In TCRdb, the 5' RACE reads were re-called with MiXCR into one record per CDR3 protein. The sample has 1,500,000 or so distinct CDR3 sequences; around 59% are singletons. The source material was blood. The receptors shown here come from a man between 18 and 35 years old in good health.

This clonotype was detected once. V usage is TRBV20-1 and J usage is TRBJ2-3, with 8 bases that match TRBD1. The V segment lost 3 bases and the J segment 1 base; nucleotides outside the gene matches: 6. CDR3 size: 15 residues. Germline CDR1 reads DFQATT; CDR2 reads SNEGSKA (reference sequence). In DNA form, the CDR3 reads TGCAGTGCTAGCGACAGGGGACCGCGCACAGATACGCAGTATTTT. It specifies CSASDRGPRTDTQYF.

The chain employs TRBV12-5 and TRBJ2-3; D remains ambiguous. CDR1 LGHNT and CDR2 FRNRAP come from the germline V gene. This CDR3 is 15 amino acids long. V was cut by 7 bases and J by 4 bases, with 18 bases left in between. The CDR3 loop reads CASDPSGSLSDTQYF. The CDR3 bases are TGTGCTAGTGACCCCTCCGGCAGCCTTTCAGATACGCAGTATTTT.

The sample holds a few counts of this clonotype. The chain recombines TRBV28 with TRBJ2-5; D remains unclear. The J call may be mistaken, given a closer DNA end match to TRBJ2-7. The CDR3 sequence is 13 residues long. From germline, CDR1 is MDHEN and CDR2 SYDVKM. CDR3 DNA: TGTGCCAGCAGTTCCCGTTTCCCTCCCGAGCAGTACTTC. This gives the protein CASSSRFPPEQYF.

The chain combines TRBV28 with TRBJ2-6; D is unresolved. Per the germline V gene, CDR1 is MDHEN and CDR2 is SYDVKM. The CDR3 sequence is 16 residues long. Between the trimmed V and J ends, which lost 3 bases and 2 bases, there was a span of 11 bases. The CDR3, as DNA: TGTGCCAGCAGTTTCGTCTCGAAGGCTGGGGCCAACGTCCTGACTTTC. This sequence encodes CASSFVSKAGANVLTF. The whole variable domain, filled in from reference TRBV28 and TRBJ2-6, reads DVKVTQSSRYLVKRTGEKVFLECVQDMDHENMFWYRQDPGLGLRLIYFSYDVKMKEKGDIPEGYSVSREKKERFSLILESASTNQTSMYLCASSFVSKAGANVLTFGAGSRLTVL.

The rearrangement links TRBV24-1 to TRBJ2-7; the D gene is possibly TRBD2 (6 bases). The CDR3 is 13 amino acids. The germline CDR1 and CDR2 sequences are KGHDR and SFDVKD. The V and J ends lost 3 bases and 7 bases respectively, with 12 bases between them. CDR3 amino acids: CATSDRELQEQYF. The CDR3 bases are TGTGCCACCAGTGATCGGGAGCTGCAGGAGCAGTACTTC.

The V gene is TRBV4-1, the J gene TRBJ2-1; tentatively, D is TRBD1 (5 bases). In germline, CDR1 is MGHRA, CDR2 YSYEKL. V was clipped by 1 base and J by 10 bases, with 17 bases between them. The CDR3 totals 15 residues. The CDR3 here is CASSQVGPRQGEQFF. The CDR3 DNA sequence: TGCGCCAGCAGCCAAGTCGGTCCAAGGCAGGGCGAGCAGTTCTTC.

The table lists this clonotype with a few counts. V gene TRBV6-6 combines with J gene TRBJ2-3; tentatively, D is TRBD1 (6 bases). The germline CDR1 and CDR2 sequences are MNHNY and SVGAGI (reference sequence). Between the trimmed V and J ends, which lost 7 bases and 2 bases, there was a span of 16 bases. The CDR3 is 15 residues long. In nucleotides, the CDR3 is TGTGCCAGCACTCCTTCTAGGACAGCCACAGATACGCAGTATTTT. The encoded protein is CASTPSRTATDTQYF.

The gene calls are TRBV29-1 and TRBJ2-7; D gene uncertain. The CDR3 has 13 residues. CDR1 and CDR2 from the germline V gene are SQVTM and ANQGSEA. The V gene lost 7 bases and the J gene lost 1 base, with 14 bases spanning the gap. CDR3 sequence (DNA): TGCAGCGCTCGGCGAGAACCTTCCTACGAGCAGTACTTC. Residues: CSARREPSYEQYF.

This clonotype came up a few times. CDR3 residues: CASSEFTGETQYF. DNA for the CDR3: TGTGCCAGCAGTGAATTTACCGGCGAGACCCAGTACTTC. The chain joins TRBV25-1 to TRBJ2-7; D is unclear. The J call may be mistaken, given a closer DNA end match to TRBJ2-5. From germline, CDR1 is MGHDK and CDR2 SYGVNS. This CDR3 comprises 13 residues.

In this sample, this clonotype turned up a few times. The chain combines TRBV4-2 with TRBJ2-1; 7 positions match TRBD2. Germline V gene sequence: CDR1 LGHNA, CDR2 YNFKEQ. This CDR3 has 20 amino acids. Trimming removed 1 base from V and 0 bases from J; junction bases left unmatched: 15. In DNA form, the CDR3 reads TGTGCCAGCAGCCAAGGTCCTAGCGGAGTGGGCGCTAGCTCCTACAATGAGCAGTTCTTC. It translates to CASSQGPSGVGASSYNEQFF.

CDR3 nucleotide sequence: TGTGCCAGCGGAGAGGTCGGACAGGGCAATTCACCCCTCCACTTT. This gives the protein CASGEVGQGNSPLHF. This chain uses TRBV12-3 or TRBV12-4 with TRBJ1-6, with 8 nucleotides matching TRBD1. V gave up 8 bases and J gave up 7 bases; unmatched junction bases: 10. This CDR3 has 15 residues.

The CDR3 sequence is CASSLRDRYNEQYF. As DNA, the CDR3 is TGTGCCAGCAGCCTCCGGGACCGTTACAATGAGCAGTACTTC. This chain joins TRBV7-2 and TRBJ2-5; D may correspond to TRBD1 or TRBD2 (5 bases each). Germline CDR1 SGHTA, CDR2 FQGNSA. The V end was cut by 5 bases, the J end by 11 bases, with 21 bases between. The CDR3 contains 14 residues.

This clonotype appeared a few times. This rearrangement joins TRBV28 to TRBJ2-1, with 10 nucleotides matching TRBD2. V was clipped by 4 bases and J by 0 bases; unmatched bases: 3. This CDR3 contains 16 residues. Germline CDR1 MDHEN, CDR2 SYDVKM. The CDR3 bases are TGTGCCAGCAGTTATAGCGGGGGGAGCTCCTACAATGAGCAGTTCTTC. Amino acids: CASSYSGGSSYNEQFF.

This chain links TRBV6-2 or TRBV6-3 with TRBJ2-7; tentatively, D is TRBD2 (6 bases). The DNA matches TRBJ2-1 better at its end, which makes the J call doubtful. Germline V CDR1 and CDR2: MNHEY, SVGEGT. The CDR3 sequence is 17 residues long. The CDR3 spells CASSRPAAGRVGNEQFF. DNA of the CDR3: TGTGCCAGCAGTCGGCCAGCAGCGGGCCGAGTGGGGAATGAGCAGTTCTTC.

This clonotype was seen only a few times. J is TRBJ2-7 and V is TRBV29-1; TRBD2 aligns across 7 bases. V lost 7 bases and J lost 0; bases outside the gene matches: 15. Germline lookup yields CDR1 SQVTM and CDR2 ANQGSEA. The CDR3 runs to 16 residues. The CDR3 loop is CSACLLASGSSYEQYF. The CDR3 coding sequence is TGCAGCGCCTGCCTTCTTGCTAGCGGAAGCTCCTACGAGCAGTACTTC.

J is TRBJ2-4 and V is TRBV29-1; TRBD2 agrees at 12 bases. The DNA matches TRBJ2-5 better at its end, which makes the J call doubtful. The CDR3 runs to 14 residues. Germline CDR1 is SQVTM and CDR2 is ANQGSEA. CDR3 coding DNA: TGCAGCGTTGATGCACTAGCGGGGGGAGAGACCCAGTACTTC. Amino acids: CSVDALAGGETQYF.

The chain has TRBV7-9 and TRBJ1-6; 7 nucleotides agree with TRBD1. Germline CDR1 and CDR2: SEHNR and FQNEAQ (reference sequence). J lost 14 bases, V lost 10 bases, and 8 bases had no gene match. This CDR3 spans 11 amino acids. The CDR3 DNA reads as TGTGCCATTGGGGACAGCCTCACCCTCCACTTT. Its translation is CAIGDSLTLHF.

The rearrangement links TRBV25-1 to TRBJ1-2; 8 bases fit TRBD1. The CDR3 spans 15 residues. Germline trimming cut 0 bases from V and 6 bases from J; bases unmatched to any gene: 6. The germline V gene encodes CDR1 MGHDK and CDR2 SYGVNS. CDR3 residues: CASSEYPGQGDGYTF. The DNA of the CDR3 is TGTGCCAGCAGTGAATATCCCGGACAGGGAGATGGCTACACCTTC.